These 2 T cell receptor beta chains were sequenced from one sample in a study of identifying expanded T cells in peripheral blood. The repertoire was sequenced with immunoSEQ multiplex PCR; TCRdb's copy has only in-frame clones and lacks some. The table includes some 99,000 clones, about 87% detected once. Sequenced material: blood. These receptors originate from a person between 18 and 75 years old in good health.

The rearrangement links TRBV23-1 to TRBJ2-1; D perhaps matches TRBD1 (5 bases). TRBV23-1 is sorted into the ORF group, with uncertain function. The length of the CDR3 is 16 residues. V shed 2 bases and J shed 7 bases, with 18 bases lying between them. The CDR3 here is CASSQPLRRQMNEQFF. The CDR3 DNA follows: TGCGCCAGCAGTCAACCCCTGCGGAGACAGATGAATGAGCAGTTCTTC.

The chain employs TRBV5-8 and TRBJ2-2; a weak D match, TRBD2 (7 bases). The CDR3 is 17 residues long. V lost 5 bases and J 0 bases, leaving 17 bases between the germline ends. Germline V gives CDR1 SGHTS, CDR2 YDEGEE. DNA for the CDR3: TGTGCCAGCAGGCCCCCTTGGGGGGGCGCGAACACCGGGGAGCTGTTTTTT. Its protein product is CASRPPWGGANTGELFF.